This entry concerns a single T cell receptor beta chain. Original methodology: The authors estimated nucleated cell counts from reference gene primer amplification. Sequencing used immunoSEQ multiplex PCR; TCRdb keeps in-frame clones, though not all of them. V, J and clone size derive from that table, while D and trimming were established from the DNA sequence. The table has a few hundred thousand clones, 80% to 85% seen once. The sample originates from a study of blood T cell repertoires in COVID-19. The CDR3 totals 15 residues. Germline-derived CDR1 and CDR2 are SGHDT and YYEEEE. Trimming left V 6 bases short and J 4 bases short, with 19 bases between.

This sequence joins TRBV5-6 and TRBJ1-1; D is possibly TRBD1 (5 bases). The sample taken for sequencing was PBMCs or T cells enriched from blood (not recorded which). The receptor was derived from a woman between 45 and 65 years old who had recovered from COVID-19. As DNA, the CDR3 is TGTGCCAGCACCCCCGTAAGGGGTCTGAGCACTGAAGCTTTCTTT. It codes for CASTPVRGLSTEAFF.